The present T cell receptor (beta chain) was sequenced within a study of blood T cell repertoires in COVID-19 (dated by TCRdb to 2018 to 2021). A note on the overall study: The collaborator samples originated in the United States, Italy and Spain and spanned the acute and convalescent phases of COVID-19. A de-identified subject ID, COVID-19 status, age in years and sex were almost always included in the sample metadata. Where available, HLA class I and class II types were taken from metadata supplied by the sample provider and were not determined by assay-based typing. The repertoires were released in a freely available public database meant as a resource for research on the immune response to SARS-CoV-2. The dataset comprised deeply sampled blood TCRbeta repertoires from subjects exposed to, actively infected with, or recovered from COVID-19. The samples were drawn from two sources: the first 160 participants of the ongoing ImmuneRACE study, and over 950 subjects contributed by 6 global collaborators. The material from the prospective study consisted of cDNA or gDNA derived from T cells, B-cell-depleted T cells, or PBMCs. The full study reports these points: How much clinical and demographic metadata was included differed by source and by participant, and the metadata was provided uncurated.

At one collaborating source in Seattle, patients were enrolled during active infection and were followed longitudinally through the course of disease. Collaborating institutions collected whole blood in K2EDTA tubes following their own protocols. For TCRbeta analysis, collaborator samples were shipped as frozen whole blood, as isolated PBMCs, or as DNA extracted from either sample type. TCRbeta CDR3 regions were amplified from genomic DNA using the immunoSEQ Assay, a bias-controlled multiplex PCR. On the authors' methods: Nucleated cell counts per sample were estimated from amplification of reference gene primers within the assay. To quantify the absolute abundance of each unique TCRbeta CDR3 rearrangement, sequence reads were collapsed and filtered. Productive Simpson clonality was computed per sample as the square root of Simpson's diversity index over productive rearrangements. The clones in this table, taken by TCRdb from immuneACCESS, are in-frame only. Not every clone is retained; where verified, under half of the shortfall comes from an unresolved V gene, and the cause of the rest is unknown. That table gives V, J and clone size, and the DNA gave D and trimming. This sample lists about 350,000 clones; 80% to 90% were detected once. Under 6.5% of the sample lies in the top ten.

V has 1 base trimmed and J has 5 bases trimmed; junction bases matching no gene number 2. The germline V gene supplies CDR1 SGHAT and CDR2 FQNNGV. Counted from cysteine to phenylalanine, this CDR3 has 15 amino acids. CDR3 DNA only is kept here, 45 bases in frame from base 1. Concerning this clone: What antigen it recognizes has not been identified. No per-base quality is available; no much larger clone lies one base away.

The origin of this receptor is a woman aged 45-65 years with COVID-19, enrolled during active disease. The chain is encoded by TRBV11-2 joined to TRBJ2-5; TRBD1 fits 12 bases in the junction. Sequenced sample: peripheral blood. The CDR3 protein: CASSLGGTGGETQYF. The sequence in DNA is TGTGCCAGCAGCTTAGGTGGGACAGGGGGCGAGACCCAGTACTTC.